This T cell receptor beta chain is drawn from a study of shared clonotypes between healthy human individuals. Genomic DNA from each subset was divided evenly over several immunoSEQ plates. This table comes from immunoSEQ multiplex PCR, and its TCRdb copy is limited to in-frame clones, with some not included. The data contain about 700,000 clones, 92% of them seen just once; the ten biggest clones take up approximately 25%. There are 15 residues in the CDR3. Per germline, CDR1 LNHDA and CDR2 SQIVND (reference sequence). V shed 1 base and J shed 4 bases, with 11 bases lying between them. Terminally differentiated effector memory CD45RA+ cells were excluded by CCR7 positive selection of CD45RO-negative cells.

The specimen was naive CD8+ T cells sorted from blood. The rearrangement links TRBV19 to TRBJ2-1, with a tentative D call TRBD2 (5 bases). This TCR came from a man aged 25-45 years in good health. Written as DNA, the CDR3 is TGTGCCAGTAGTATAGTGAGCGGTCCTTACAATGAGCAGTTCTTC. As protein: CASSIVSGPYNEQFF.